This TCR beta chain emerged from a study of T cell clones after liver transplantation. About the study: Immunosuppression withdrawal was tried within 2 years after liver transplantation in this trial. A pre-transplant mixed lymphocyte reaction with TCRbeta sequencing defined graft-donor-reactive clones followed in post-transplant blood. Subjects received no induction therapy and standard immunosuppression until randomization at 12-24 months post-transplant.

The CDR3 is 15 residues long. Deletions cut 2 bases from V and 7 bases from J, with 15 bases between. In germline, CDR1 is SGHAT, CDR2 FQDESV (reference sequence). Sorting of unstimulated PBMCs yielded separate CD3+CD4+ and CD3+CD8+ fractions. Libraries were prepared by immunoSEQ multiplex PCR; TCRdb keeps only in-frame clonotypes and omits some of them. In the table there are more than 75,000 clones, around four fifths of which are singletons. This receptor was taken from a human patient who received a liver transplant. The T cells may come from the graft donor. This chain links TRBV11-1 with TRBJ2-1; D perhaps matches TRBD2 (5 bases). Sample: CD4+ T cells from blood, taken 46 months after liver transplant. CDR3 in amino acids: CASSLRLAGENEQFF. In DNA, the CDR3 is TGTGCCAGCAGCTTACGGCTAGCCGGAGAAAATGAGCAGTTCTTC. Complete variable domain (other parts from reference TRBV11-1 and TRBJ2-1): EAEVAQSPRYKITEKSQAVAFWCDPISGHATLYWYRQILGQGPELLVQFQDESVVDDSQLPKDRFSAERLKGVDSTLKIQPAELGDSAMYLCASSLRLAGENEQFFGPGTRLTVL.